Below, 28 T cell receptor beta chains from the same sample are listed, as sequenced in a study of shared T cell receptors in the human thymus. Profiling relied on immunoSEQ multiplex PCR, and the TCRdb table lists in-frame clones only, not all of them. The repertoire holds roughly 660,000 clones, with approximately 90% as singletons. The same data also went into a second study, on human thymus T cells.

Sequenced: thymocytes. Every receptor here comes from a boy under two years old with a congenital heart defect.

In DNA, the CDR3 is TGTGCCAGTGCCGGGACAGGGAATCAGCCCCAGCATTTT. This codes for CASAGTGNQPQHF. The chain has TRBV6-5 and TRBJ1-5; 9 bases match TRBD1. CDR1 and CDR2 (germline): MNHEY, SVGAGI. The CDR3 length is 13 residues. Trimming took 9 bases from V and 4 from J; bases not matched to a gene: 4.

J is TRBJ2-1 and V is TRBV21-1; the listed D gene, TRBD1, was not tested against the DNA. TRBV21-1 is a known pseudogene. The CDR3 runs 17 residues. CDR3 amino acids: CASSKESGQGPTNEQFF. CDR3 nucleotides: TGTGCCAGCAGCAAAGAGTCCGGACAGGGGCCCACCAATGAGCAGTTCTTC.

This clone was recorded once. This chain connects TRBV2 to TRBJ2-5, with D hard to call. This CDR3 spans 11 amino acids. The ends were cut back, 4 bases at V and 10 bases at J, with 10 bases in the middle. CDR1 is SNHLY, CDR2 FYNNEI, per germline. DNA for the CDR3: TGTGCCAGCAGTGGAAGAGGTGTCCAGTACTTC. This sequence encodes CASSGRGVQYF.

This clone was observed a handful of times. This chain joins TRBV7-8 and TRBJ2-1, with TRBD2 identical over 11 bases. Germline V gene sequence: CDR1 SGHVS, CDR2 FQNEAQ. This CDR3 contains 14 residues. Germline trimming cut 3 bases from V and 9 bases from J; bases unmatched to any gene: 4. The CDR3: CASSLASGRSEQFF. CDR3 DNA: TGTGCCAGCAGCTTGGCTAGCGGGAGGAGTGAGCAGTTCTTC.

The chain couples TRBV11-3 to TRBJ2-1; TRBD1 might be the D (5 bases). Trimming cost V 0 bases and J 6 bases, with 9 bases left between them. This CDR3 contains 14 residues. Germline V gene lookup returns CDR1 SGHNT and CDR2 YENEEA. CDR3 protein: CASSLEGRANEQFF. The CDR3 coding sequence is TGTGCCAGCAGCTTAGAAGGCAGGGCCAATGAGCAGTTCTTC.

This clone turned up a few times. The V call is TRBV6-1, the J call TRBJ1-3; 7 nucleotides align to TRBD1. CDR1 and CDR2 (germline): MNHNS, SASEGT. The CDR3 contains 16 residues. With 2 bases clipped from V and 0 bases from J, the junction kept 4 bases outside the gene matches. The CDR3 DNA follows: TGTGCCAGCAGTGAAAGTCGGGACAGCTCTGGAAACACCATATATTTT. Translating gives CASSESRDSSGNTIYF.

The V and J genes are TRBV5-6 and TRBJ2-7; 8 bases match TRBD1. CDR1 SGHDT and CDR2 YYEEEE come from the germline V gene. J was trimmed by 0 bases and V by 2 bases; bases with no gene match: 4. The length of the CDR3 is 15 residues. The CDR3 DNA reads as TGTGCCAGCAGCTTAACAGGACAGGGCTCCTACGAGCAGTACTTC. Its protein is CASSLTGQGSYEQYF.

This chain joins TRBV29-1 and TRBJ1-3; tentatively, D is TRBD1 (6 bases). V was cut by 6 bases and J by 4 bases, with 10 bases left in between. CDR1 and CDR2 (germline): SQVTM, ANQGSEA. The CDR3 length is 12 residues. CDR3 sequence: CSVPGDGNTIYF. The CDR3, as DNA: TGCAGCGTCCCAGGGGACGGAAACACCATATATTTT.

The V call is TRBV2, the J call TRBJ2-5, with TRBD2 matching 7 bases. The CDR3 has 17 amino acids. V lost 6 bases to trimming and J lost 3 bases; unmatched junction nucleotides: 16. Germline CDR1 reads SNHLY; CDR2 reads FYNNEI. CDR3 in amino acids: CASSSGGTPGLKETQYF. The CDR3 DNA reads TGTGCCAGCAGCTCCGGCGGGACCCCGGGACTAAAAGAGACCCAGTACTTC.

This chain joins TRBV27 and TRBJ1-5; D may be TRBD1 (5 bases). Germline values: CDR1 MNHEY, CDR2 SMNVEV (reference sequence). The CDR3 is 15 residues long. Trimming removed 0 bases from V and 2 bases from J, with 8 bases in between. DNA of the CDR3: TGTGCCAGCAGTTTATCGGGGGGAGGCAATCAGCCCCAGCATTTT. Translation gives CASSLSGGGNQPQHF.

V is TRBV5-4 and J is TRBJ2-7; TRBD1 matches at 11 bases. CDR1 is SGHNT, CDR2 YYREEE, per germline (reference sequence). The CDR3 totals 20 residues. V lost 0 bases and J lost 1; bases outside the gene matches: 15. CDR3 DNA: TGTGCCAGCAGCTTGGGGCCGGGACAGGGGGTTCCCGGTGGGTCCTACGAGCAGTACTTC. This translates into CASSLGPGQGVPGGSYEQYF.

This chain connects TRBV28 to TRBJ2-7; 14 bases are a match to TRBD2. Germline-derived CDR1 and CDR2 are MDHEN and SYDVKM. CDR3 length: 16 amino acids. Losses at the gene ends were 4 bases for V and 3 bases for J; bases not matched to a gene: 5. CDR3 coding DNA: TGTGCCAGCAGTTCTAGGGGACTAGCGGGAGTCTACGAGCAGTACTTC. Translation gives CASSSRGLAGVYEQYF.

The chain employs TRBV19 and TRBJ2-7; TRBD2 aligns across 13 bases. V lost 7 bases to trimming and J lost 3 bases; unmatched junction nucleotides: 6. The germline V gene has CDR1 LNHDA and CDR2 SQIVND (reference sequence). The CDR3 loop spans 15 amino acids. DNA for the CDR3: TGTGCCAGTACCAGAGGGACTAGCGGGAACTACGAGCAGTACTTC. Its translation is CASTRGTSGNYEQYF.

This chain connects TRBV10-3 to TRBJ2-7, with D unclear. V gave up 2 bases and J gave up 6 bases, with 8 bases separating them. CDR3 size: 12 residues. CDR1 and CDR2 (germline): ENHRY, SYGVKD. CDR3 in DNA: TGTGCCATCAGTGAGGAGTCCCGCGAGCAGTACTTC. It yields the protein CAISEESREQYF.

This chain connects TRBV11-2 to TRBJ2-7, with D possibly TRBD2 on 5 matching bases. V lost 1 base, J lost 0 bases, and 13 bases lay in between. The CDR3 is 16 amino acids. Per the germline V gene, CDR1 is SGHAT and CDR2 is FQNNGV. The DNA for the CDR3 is TGTGCCAGCAGCTTAGGGAGGTCCCTAAGCTCCTACGAGCAGTACTTC. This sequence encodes CASSLGRSLSSYEQYF.

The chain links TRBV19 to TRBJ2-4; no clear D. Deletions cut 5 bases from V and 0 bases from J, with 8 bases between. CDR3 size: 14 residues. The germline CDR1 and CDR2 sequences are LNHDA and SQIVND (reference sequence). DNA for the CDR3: TGTGCCAGTAGTCCCTTCTTAGCCAAAAACATTCAGTACTTC. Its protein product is CASSPFLAKNIQYF.

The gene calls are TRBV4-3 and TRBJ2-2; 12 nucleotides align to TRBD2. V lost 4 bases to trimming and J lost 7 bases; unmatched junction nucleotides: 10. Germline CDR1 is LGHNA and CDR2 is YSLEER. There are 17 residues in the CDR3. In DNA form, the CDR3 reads TGCGCCAGCAGCCTCCGGGGCCTGACTAGCGGGAGCGGGGAGCTGTTTTTT. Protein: CASSLRGLTSGSGELFF.

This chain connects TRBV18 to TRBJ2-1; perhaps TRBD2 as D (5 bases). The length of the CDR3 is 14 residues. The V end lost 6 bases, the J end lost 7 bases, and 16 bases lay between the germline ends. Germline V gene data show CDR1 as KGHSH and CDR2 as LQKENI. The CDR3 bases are TGTGCCAGCTCCCCAAGGCCCCAGCGGAATGAGCAGTTCTTC. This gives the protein CASSPRPQRNEQFF. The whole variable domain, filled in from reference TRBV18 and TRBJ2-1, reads NAGVMQNPRHLVRRRGQEARLRCSPMKGHSHVYWYRQLPEEGLKFMVYLQKENIIDESGMPKERFSAEFPKEGPSILRIQQVVRGDSAAYFCASSPRPQRNEQFFGPGTRLTVL.

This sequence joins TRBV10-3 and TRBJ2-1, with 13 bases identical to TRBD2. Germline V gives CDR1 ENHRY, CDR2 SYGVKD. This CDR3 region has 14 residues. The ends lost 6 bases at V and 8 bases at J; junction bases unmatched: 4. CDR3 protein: CAISQTSGRHEQFF. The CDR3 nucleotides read TGTGCCATCAGCCAGACTAGCGGGAGGCATGAGCAGTTCTTC.

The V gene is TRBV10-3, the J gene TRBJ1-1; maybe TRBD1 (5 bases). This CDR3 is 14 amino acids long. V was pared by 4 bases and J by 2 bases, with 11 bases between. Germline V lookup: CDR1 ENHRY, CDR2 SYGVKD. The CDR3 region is CAISGRGHNTEAFF. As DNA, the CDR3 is TGTGCCATCAGTGGAAGGGGCCACAACACTGAAGCTTTCTTT.

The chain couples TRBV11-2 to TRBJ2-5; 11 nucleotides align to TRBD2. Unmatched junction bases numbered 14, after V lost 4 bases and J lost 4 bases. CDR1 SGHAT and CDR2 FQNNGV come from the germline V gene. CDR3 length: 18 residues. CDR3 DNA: TGTGCCAGCAGCTCCCTGGGGGGTAGCGGGAGGGCCGCAGAGACCCAGTACTTC. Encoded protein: CASSSLGGSGRAAETQYF.

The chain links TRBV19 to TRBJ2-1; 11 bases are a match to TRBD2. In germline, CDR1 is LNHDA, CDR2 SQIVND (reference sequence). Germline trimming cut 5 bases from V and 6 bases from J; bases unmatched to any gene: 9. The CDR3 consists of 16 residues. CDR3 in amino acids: CASSPLAGEGGNEQFF. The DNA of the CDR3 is TGTGCCAGTAGTCCACTAGCGGGAGAGGGGGGCAATGAGCAGTTCTTC.

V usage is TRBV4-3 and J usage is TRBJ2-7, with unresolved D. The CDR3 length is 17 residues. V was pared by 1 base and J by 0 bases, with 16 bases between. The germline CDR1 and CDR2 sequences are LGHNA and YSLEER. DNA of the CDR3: TGCGCCAGCAGCCAAGGTCGGCGCGGAAAAACCTCCTACGAGCAGTACTTC. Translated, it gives CASSQGRRGKTSYEQYF.

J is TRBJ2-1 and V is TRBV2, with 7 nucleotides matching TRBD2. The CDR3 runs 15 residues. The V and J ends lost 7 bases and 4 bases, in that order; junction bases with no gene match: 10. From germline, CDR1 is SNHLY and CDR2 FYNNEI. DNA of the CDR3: TGTGCCAGCAAATGGCGGCGGGAGCCGTACAATGAGCAGTTCTTC. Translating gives CASKWRREPYNEQFF. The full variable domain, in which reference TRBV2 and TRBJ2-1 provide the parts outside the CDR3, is EPEVTQTPSHQVTQMGQEVILRCVPISNHLYFYWYRQILGQKVEFLVSFYNNEISEKSEIFDDQFSVERPDGSNFTLKIRSTKLEDSAMYFCASKWRREPYNEQFFGPGTRLTVL.

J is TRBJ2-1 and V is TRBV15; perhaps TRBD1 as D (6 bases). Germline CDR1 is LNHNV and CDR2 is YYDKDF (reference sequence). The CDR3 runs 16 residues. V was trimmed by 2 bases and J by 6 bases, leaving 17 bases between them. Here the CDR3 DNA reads TGTGCCACCAGCAGACATCAGGGACACTCAAGCAATGAGCAGTTCTTC. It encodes CATSRHQGHSSNEQFF.

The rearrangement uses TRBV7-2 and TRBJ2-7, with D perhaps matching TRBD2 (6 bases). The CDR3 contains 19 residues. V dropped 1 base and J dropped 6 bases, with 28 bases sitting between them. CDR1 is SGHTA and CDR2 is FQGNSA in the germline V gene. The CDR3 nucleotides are TGTGCCAGCAGCTTAGGCCCCTTGGGTATATGGGGGAGGCGGCGCGAGCAGTACTTC. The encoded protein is CASSLGPLGIWGRRREQYF.

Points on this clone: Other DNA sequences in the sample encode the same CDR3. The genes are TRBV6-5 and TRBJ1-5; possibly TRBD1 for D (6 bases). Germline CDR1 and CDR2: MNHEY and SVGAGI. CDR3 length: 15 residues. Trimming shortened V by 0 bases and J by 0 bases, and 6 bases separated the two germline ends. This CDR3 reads CASSYSGGSNQPQHF. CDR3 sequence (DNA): TGTGCCAGCAGTTACTCAGGGGGTAGCAATCAGCCCCAGCATTTT.

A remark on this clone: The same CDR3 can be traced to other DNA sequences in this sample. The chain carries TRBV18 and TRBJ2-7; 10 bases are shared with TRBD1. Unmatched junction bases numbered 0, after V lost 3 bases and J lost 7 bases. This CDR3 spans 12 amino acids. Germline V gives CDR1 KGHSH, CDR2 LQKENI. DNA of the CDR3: TGTGCCAGCTCACCGGACAGGGGGGAGCAGTACTTC. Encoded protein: CASSPDRGEQYF.